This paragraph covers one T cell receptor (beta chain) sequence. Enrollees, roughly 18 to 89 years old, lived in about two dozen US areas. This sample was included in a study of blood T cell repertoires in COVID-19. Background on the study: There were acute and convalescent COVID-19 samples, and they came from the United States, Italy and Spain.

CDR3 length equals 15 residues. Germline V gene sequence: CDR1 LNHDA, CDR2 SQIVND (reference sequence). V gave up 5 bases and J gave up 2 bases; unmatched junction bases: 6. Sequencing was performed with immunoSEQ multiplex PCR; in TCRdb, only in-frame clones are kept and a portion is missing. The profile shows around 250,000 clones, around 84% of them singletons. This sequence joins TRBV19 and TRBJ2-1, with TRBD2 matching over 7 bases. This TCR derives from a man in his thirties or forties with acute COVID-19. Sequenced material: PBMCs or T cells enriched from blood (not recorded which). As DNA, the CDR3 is TGTGCCAGTAGTGACGGGAGGATGACCTACAATGAGCAGTTCTTC. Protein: CASSDGRMTYNEQFF.